What follows are 11 T cell receptor beta chains derived from one specimen sequenced in a study of cytomegalovirus exposure and HLA in healthy donors. The PCR used 60 Vbeta and 13 Jbeta primers. TCRdb keeps only in-frame clones here, not all; method: immunoSEQ multiplex PCR. The sample consists of 150,000 or so clones, about 80% of them appearing once. The material sequenced was PBMCs. The origin of the receptors is a man aged 25-45 years in good health and CMV-seropositive.

This chain joins TRBV4-2 and TRBJ1-2, with 9 bases aligning to TRBD1. Germline V gives CDR1 LGHNA, CDR2 YNFKEQ. J lost 6 bases, V lost 2 bases, and 4 bases had no gene match. The CDR3 has 14 amino acids. The CDR3 loop is CASSQLQGADGYTF. The CDR3 DNA reads TGTGCCAGCAGCCAATTACAGGGGGCTGATGGCTACACCTTC.

V usage is TRBV18 and J usage is TRBJ2-2; the D gene is possibly TRBD2 (6 bases). Trimming removed 6 bases from V and 5 bases from J, with 13 bases in between. The germline CDR1 and CDR2 sequences are KGHSH and LQKENI. CDR3 length: 14 amino acids. For the CDR3, the DNA is TGTGCCAGCTCCCCCCGGAGGGAAACCGGGGAGCTGTTTTTT. Translation: CASSPRRETGELFF.

The V call is TRBV9, the J call TRBJ2-3, with D maybe TRBD2 (6 bases). In germline, CDR1 is SGDLS, CDR2 YYNGEE. The CDR3 runs 14 residues. The V and J ends lost 0 bases and 4 bases respectively, with 9 bases between them. CDR3 nucleotide sequence: TGTGCCAGCAGCGTAGAGGACTATCCAGATACGCAGTATTTT. Translation gives CASSVEDYPDTQYF.

The chain couples TRBV7-9 to TRBJ1-4, with 8 bases lining up with TRBD1. The germline V gene has CDR1 SEHNR and CDR2 FQNEAQ (reference sequence). Trimming took 4 bases from V and 1 from J; bases not matched to a gene: 8. The CDR3 sequence is 17 residues long. CDR3 sequence: CASSSSAGGLTNEKLFF. In DNA form, the CDR3 reads TGTGCCAGCAGCTCTTCAGCAGGGGGCTTAACTAATGAAAAACTGTTTTTT.

This clone was counted only a few times. The chain recombines TRBV21-1 with TRBJ1-4. TRBV21-1 is marked as a pseudogene. The CDR3 is 16 residues long. The DNA for the CDR3 is TGTGCCAGCAGCTCTTGGACGGGGGCAACTAATGAAAAACTGTTTTTT. It encodes CASSSWTGATNEKLFF.

This clone was seen a few times. The rearrangement links TRBV7-9 to TRBJ2-7; possibly TRBD2 for D (6 bases). The CDR3 consists of 15 residues. In germline, CDR1 is SEHNR, CDR2 FQNEAQ (reference sequence). Trimming pared 1 base from V and 1 base from J, leaving 11 bases between. This CDR3 is CASSLGAGPSYEQYF. The CDR3 coding sequence is TGTGCCAGCAGCTTAGGAGCGGGCCCTTCCTACGAGCAGTACTTC. Full variable domain (missing parts from reference TRBV7-9 and TRBJ2-7): DTGVSQNPRHKITKRGQNVTFRCDPISEHNRLYWYRQTLGQGPEFLTYFQNEAQLEKSRLLSDRFSAERPKGSFSTLEIQRTEQGDSAMYLCASSLGAGPSYEQYFGPGTRLTVT.

V is TRBV15 and J is TRBJ1-4; D possibly corresponds to TRBD1 (6 bases). The germline V and J ends were trimmed by 0 bases and 5 bases, with 10 bases remaining between them. Per the germline V gene, CDR1 is LNHNV and CDR2 is YYDKDF (reference sequence). The CDR3 runs to 15 residues. CDR3 in amino acids: CATSRETGANEKLFF. As DNA, the CDR3 is TGTGCCACCAGCAGAGAGACAGGTGCAAATGAAAAACTGTTTTTT.

A word on this clone: Other DNA sequences in this sample translate to the same CDR3. The chain joins TRBV9 to TRBJ2-3, with 11 bases aligning to TRBD2. Germline V gene sequence: CDR1 SGDLS, CDR2 YYNGEE. V lost 3 bases to trimming and J lost 3 bases; unmatched junction nucleotides: 6. CDR3 length: 16 residues. CDR3 in amino acids: CASSEGTSGSTDTQYF. The CDR3 coding sequence is TGTGCCAGCAGCGAAGGGACTAGCGGAAGTACAGATACGCAGTATTTT.

V usage is TRBV5-4 and J usage is TRBJ1-3; 7 bases align to TRBD1. With 4 bases clipped from V and 4 bases from J, the junction kept 5 bases outside the gene matches. CDR3 length: 14 residues. The germline V gene has CDR1 SGHNT and CDR2 YYREEE (reference sequence). The CDR3 DNA reads TGTGCCAGCAGCCCAGGGACAGCGGGAAACACCATATATTTT. Its translation: CASSPGTAGNTIYF.

This chain uses TRBV28 with TRBJ1-3, with D uncertain. The V gene's germline CDR1 is MDHEN and CDR2 SYDVKM. Trimming took 2 bases from V and 0 from J, leaving 5 bases between them. The CDR3 is made up of 14 amino acids. The CDR3 sequence: CASSLTVSGNTIYF. The CDR3, as DNA: TGTGCCAGCAGTTTAACGGTCTCTGGAAACACCATATATTTT.

CDR3 region: CASSPAGYEQYF. The DNA of the CDR3 is TGTGCCAGCTCACCAGCGGGTTACGAGCAGTACTTC. The J gene is TRBJ2-7, the V gene TRBV18; a weak D match, TRBD2 (5 bases). The length of the CDR3 is 12 residues. Trimming cost V 2 bases and J 4 bases, with 6 bases left between them. Germline CDR1 KGHSH, CDR2 LQKENI. Supplemented by reference TRBV18 and TRBJ2-7, the full variable domain reads NAGVMQNPRHLVRRRGQEARLRCSPMKGHSHVYWYRQLPEEGLKFMVYLQKENIIDESGMPKERFSAEFPKEGPSILRIQQVVRGDSAAYFCASSPAGYEQYFGPGTRLTVT.